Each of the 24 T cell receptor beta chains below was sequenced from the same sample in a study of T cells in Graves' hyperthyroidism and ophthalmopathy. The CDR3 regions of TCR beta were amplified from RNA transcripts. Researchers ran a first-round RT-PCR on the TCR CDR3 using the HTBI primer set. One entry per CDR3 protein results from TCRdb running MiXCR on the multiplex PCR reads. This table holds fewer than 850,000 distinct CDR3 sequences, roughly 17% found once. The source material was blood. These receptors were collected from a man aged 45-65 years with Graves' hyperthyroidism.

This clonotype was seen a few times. DNA of the CDR3: TGCGCCAGCAGCCCGACTCAGGGCTCAGATACGCAGTATTTT. The encoded protein is CASSPTQGSDTQYF. The V and J genes are TRBV4-3 and TRBJ2-3, with a possible D match to TRBD1 (5 bases). This CDR3 is built from 14 residues. The germline V gene has CDR1 LGHNA and CDR2 YSLEER. Trimming took off 4 bases at V and 4 bases at J, with 12 bases between the two ends.

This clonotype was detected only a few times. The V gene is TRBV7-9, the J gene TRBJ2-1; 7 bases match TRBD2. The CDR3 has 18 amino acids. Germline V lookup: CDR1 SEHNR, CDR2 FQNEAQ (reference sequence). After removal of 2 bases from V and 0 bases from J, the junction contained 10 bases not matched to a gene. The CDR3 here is CASSLRVSGPSSYNEQFF. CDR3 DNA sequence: TGTGCCAGCAGCTTACGCGTTAGCGGGCCGAGCTCCTACAATGAGCAGTTCTTC. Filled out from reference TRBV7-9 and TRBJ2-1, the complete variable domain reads DTGVSQNPRHKITKRGQNVTFRCDPISEHNRLYWYRQTLGQGPEFLTYFQNEAQLEKSRLLSDRFSAERPKGSFSTLEIQRTEQGDSAMYLCASSLRVSGPSSYNEQFFGPGTRLTVL.

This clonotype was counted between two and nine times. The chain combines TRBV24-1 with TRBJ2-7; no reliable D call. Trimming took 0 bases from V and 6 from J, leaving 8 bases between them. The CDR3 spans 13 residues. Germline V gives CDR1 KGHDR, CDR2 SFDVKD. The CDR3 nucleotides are TGTGCCACCAGTGATTTGGCTCTCGGCGAGCAGTACTTC. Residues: CATSDLALGEQYF.

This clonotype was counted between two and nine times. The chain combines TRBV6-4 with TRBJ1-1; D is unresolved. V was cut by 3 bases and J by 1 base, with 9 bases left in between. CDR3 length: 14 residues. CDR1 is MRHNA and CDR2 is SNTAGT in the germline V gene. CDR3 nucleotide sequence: TGTGCCAGCAGTGAATCTGGGGAGAACACTGAAGCTTTCTTT. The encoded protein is CASSESGENTEAFF.

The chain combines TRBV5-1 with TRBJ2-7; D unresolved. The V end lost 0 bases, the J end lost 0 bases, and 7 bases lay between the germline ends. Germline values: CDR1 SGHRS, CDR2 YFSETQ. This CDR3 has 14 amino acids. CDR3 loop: CASSLEQPSYEQYF. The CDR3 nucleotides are TGCGCCAGCAGCTTGGAGCAGCCCTCCTACGAGCAGTACTTC.

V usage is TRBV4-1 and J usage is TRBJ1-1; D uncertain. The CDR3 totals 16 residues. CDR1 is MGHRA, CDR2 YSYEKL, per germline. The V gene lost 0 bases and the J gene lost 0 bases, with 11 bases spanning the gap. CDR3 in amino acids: CASSQERNTMNTEAFF. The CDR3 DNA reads TGCGCCAGCAGCCAAGAACGGAACACCATGAACACTGAAGCTTTCTTT.

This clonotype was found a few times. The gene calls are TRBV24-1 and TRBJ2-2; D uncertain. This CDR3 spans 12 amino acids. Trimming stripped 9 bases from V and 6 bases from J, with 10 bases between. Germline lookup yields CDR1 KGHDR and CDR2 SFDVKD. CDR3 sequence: CATGPMAGELFF. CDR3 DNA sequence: TGTGCCACCGGACCAATGGCCGGGGAGCTGTTTTTT.

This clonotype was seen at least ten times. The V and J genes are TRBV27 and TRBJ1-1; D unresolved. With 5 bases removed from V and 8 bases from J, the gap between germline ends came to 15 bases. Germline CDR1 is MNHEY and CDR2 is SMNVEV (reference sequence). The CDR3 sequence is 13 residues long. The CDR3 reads CASSPFIAAEAFF. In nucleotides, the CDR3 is TGTGCCAGCAGTCCCTTTATAGCGGCGGAAGCTTTCTTT.

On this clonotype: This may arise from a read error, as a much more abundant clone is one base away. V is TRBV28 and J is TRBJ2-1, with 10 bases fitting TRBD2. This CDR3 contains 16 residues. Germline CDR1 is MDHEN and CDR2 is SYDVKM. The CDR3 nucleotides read TGTGCCAGCAGATCCTGGCTCACTAGCGGGATCGATGAGCAGCTCTTC. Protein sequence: CASRSWLTSGIDEQLF.

In DNA, the CDR3 is TGTGCCAGCTCGAACAGGGGGGATGGGTCTGAAGCTTTCTTT. This codes for CASSNRGDGSEAFF. The rearrangement links TRBV18 to TRBJ1-1; 8 bases align to TRBD1. This CDR3 has 14 amino acids. Germline lookup yields CDR1 KGHSH and CDR2 LQKENI. J was trimmed by 6 bases and V by 6 bases; bases with no gene match: 9. Looking up the rest from reference TRBV18 and TRBJ1-1 gives the full variable domain: NAGVMQNPRHLVRRRGQEARLRCSPMKGHSHVYWYRQLPEEGLKFMVYLQKENIIDESGMPKERFSAEFPKEGPSILRIQQVVRGDSAAYFCASSNRGDGSEAFFGQGTRLTVV.

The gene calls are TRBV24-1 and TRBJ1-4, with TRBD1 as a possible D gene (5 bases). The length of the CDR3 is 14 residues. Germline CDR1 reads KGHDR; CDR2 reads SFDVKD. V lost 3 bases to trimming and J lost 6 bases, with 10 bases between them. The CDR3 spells CATSDGGVYEKLFF. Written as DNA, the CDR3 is TGTGCCACCAGTGATGGAGGGGTGTATGAAAAACTGTTTTTT.

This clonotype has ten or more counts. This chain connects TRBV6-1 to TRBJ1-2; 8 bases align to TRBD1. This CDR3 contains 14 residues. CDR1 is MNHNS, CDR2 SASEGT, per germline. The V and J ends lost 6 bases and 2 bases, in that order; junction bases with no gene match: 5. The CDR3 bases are TGTGCCAGCAGCCCGGACAGGGAAAACTATGGCTACACCTTC. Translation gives CASSPDRENYGYTF.

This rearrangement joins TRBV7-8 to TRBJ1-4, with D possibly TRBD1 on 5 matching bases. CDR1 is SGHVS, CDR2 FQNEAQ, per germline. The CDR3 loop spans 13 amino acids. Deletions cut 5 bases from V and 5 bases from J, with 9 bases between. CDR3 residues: CASSGDRNEKLFF. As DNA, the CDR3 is TGTGCCAGCAGCGGAGACAGAAATGAAAAACTGTTTTTT.

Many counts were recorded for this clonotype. This CDR3 reads CASSLERQGRHQPQHF. CDR3 in DNA: TGTGCCAGCAGTTTGGAACGACAGGGGCGGCATCAGCCCCAGCATTTT. The genes are TRBV28 and TRBJ1-5; 8 nucleotides match TRBD1. In germline, CDR1 is MDHEN, CDR2 SYDVKM. Trimming removed 3 bases from V and 5 bases from J; junction bases left unmatched: 9. This CDR3 contains 16 residues. Full variable domain (rest looked up from reference TRBV28 and TRBJ1-5): DVKVTQSSRYLVKRTGEKVFLECVQDMDHENMFWYRQDPGLGLRLIYFSYDVKMKEKGDIPEGYSVSREKKERFSLILESASTNQTSMYLCASSLERQGRHQPQHFGDGTRLSIL.

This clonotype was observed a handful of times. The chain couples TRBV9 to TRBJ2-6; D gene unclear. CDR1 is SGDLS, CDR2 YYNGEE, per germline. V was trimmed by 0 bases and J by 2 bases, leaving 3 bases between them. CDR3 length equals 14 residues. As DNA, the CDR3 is TGTGCCAGCAGCGTAGCAACTGGGGCCAACGTCCTGACTTTC. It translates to CASSVATGANVLTF.

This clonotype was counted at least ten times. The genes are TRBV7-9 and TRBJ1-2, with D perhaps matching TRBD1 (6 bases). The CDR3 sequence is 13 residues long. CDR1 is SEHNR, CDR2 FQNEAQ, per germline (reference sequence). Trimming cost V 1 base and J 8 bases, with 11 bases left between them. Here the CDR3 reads CASSLDRAGGYTF. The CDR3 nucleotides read TGTGCCAGCAGCTTAGACAGGGCTGGGGGCTACACCTTC.

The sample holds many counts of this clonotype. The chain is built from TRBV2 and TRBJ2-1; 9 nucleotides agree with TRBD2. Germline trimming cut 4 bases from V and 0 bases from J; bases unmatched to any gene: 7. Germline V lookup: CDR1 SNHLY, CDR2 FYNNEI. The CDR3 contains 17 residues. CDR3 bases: TGTGCCAGCAGTGTACAACTAGCGGGTTTCTCCTACAATGAGCAGTTCTTC. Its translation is CASSVQLAGFSYNEQFF.

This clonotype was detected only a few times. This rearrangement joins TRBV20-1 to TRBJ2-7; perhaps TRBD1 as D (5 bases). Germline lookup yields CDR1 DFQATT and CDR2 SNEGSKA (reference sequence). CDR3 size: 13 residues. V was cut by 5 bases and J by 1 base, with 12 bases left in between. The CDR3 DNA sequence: TGCAGTGCTTTGGACACTACTTCCTACGAGCAGTACTTC. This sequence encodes CSALDTTSYEQYF.

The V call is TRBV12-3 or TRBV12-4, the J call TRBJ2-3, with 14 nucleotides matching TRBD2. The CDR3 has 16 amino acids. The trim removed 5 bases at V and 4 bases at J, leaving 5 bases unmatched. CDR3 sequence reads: CASSGGTSGSSDTQYF. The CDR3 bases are TGTGCCAGCAGTGGGGGGACTAGCGGGAGCTCAGATACGCAGTATTTT.

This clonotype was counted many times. CDR3 loop: CASTTLDDSNQPQHF. Here the CDR3 DNA reads TGTGCCAGCACCACTTTGGACGATAGCAATCAGCCCCAGCATTTT. The chain is built from TRBV6-2 or TRBV6-3 and TRBJ1-5; D ambiguous. The CDR3 has 15 residues. The germline gives CDR1 MNHEY, CDR2 SVGEGT. Trimming pared 7 bases from V and 0 bases from J, leaving 13 bases between.

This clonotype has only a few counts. For the CDR3, the DNA is TGTGCCAGCAGCTTAGGTGGACAGGGGGGGACCAAAAACATTCAGTACTTC. Translating gives CASSLGGQGGTKNIQYF. The V gene is TRBV7-2, the J gene TRBJ2-4, with 10 bases matching TRBD1. Germline V gives CDR1 SGHTA, CDR2 FQGNSA. The CDR3 is 17 residues long. J lost 2 bases, V lost 1 base, and 5 bases had no gene match. The whole variable domain, remainder taken from reference TRBV7-2 and TRBJ2-4, is GAGVSQSPSNKVTEKGKDVELRCDPISGHTALYWYRQSLGQGLEFLIYFQGNSAPDKSGLPSDRFSAERTGGSVSTLTIQRTQQEDSAVYLCASSLGGQGGTKNIQYFGAGTRLSVL.

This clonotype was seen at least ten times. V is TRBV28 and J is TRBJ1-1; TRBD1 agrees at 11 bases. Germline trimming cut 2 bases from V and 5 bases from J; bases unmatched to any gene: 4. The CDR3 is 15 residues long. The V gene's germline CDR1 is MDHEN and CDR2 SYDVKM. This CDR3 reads CASSLGQGADTEAFF. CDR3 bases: TGTGCCAGCAGTTTAGGACAGGGGGCTGATACTGAAGCTTTCTTT. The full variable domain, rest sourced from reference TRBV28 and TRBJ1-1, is DVKVTQSSRYLVKRTGEKVFLECVQDMDHENMFWYRQDPGLGLRLIYFSYDVKMKEKGDIPEGYSVSREKKERFSLILESASTNQTSMYLCASSLGQGADTEAFFGQGTRLTVV.

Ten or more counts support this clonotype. DNA of the CDR3: TGTGCCAGCAGGGCACTTAGCAATCAGCCCCAGCATTTT. Amino acid sequence: CASRALSNQPQHF. This chain joins TRBV28 and TRBJ1-5; D unclear. The CDR3 is 13 residues long. Trimming pared 6 bases from V and 0 bases from J, leaving 6 bases between. Germline V lookup: CDR1 MDHEN, CDR2 SYDVKM. Complete variable domain (other parts from reference TRBV28 and TRBJ1-5): DVKVTQSSRYLVKRTGEKVFLECVQDMDHENMFWYRQDPGLGLRLIYFSYDVKMKEKGDIPEGYSVSREKKERFSLILESASTNQTSMYLCASRALSNQPQHFGDGTRLSIL.

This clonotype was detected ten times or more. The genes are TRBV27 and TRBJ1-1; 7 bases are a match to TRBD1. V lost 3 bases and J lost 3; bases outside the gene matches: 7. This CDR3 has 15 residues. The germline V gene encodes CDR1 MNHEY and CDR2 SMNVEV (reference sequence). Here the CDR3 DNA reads TGTGCCAGCAGTTTGAAGACAGGGAGGGACACTGAAGCTTTCTTT. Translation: CASSLKTGRDTEAFF.